The entry below describes one T cell receptor (beta chain). Its antigen is as yet unknown. This record comes from a study of CD8+ T cells in alopecia areata. Study-level information: The drug, oral tofacitinib, was given to treated patients at 5 to 10 mg twice daily.

The germline CDR1 and CDR2 sequences are SGHDT and YYEEEE. This CDR3 has 14 amino acids. V lost 4 bases and J 5 bases, leaving 13 bases between the germline ends. Peripheral blood and lesional scalp punch biopsies came from alopecia areata patients. Study findings and constraints: When scalp samples are sequenced, resident alphabeta T cells of normal skin are also captured.

Reverse transcribed after extraction, RNA yielded cDNA as the sequencing template. Some clones are missing from TCRdb's copy, which holds only in-frame ones; the method was immunoSEQ multiplex PCR. The top ten hold 1% to 1.5% of the sample, which has more than 95,000 clones, roughly two fifths seen once. What was sequenced was CD4+ T cells sorted from blood. This sequence originates from a human donor with alopecia areata. This chain connects TRBV5-6 to TRBJ2-1, with a tentative D call TRBD2 (6 bases). The chain's CDR3 is CASSARDWNNEQFF. CDR3 nucleotide sequence: TGTGCCAGCAGCGCGAGGGACTGGAACAATGAGCAGTTCTTC.